The present entry profiles one T cell receptor beta chain with its context. Its cognate antigen is unknown. The CDR3 is 17 amino acids. The germline CDR1 and CDR2 sequences are SGHDT and YYEEEE. Trimming took 2 bases from V and 2 from J; bases not matched to a gene: 6. This sample was included in a study of radiation and T cells in renal cell carcinoma. Time point here: baseline pretreatment blood. Sample treatment: 15 Gy SBRT to primary tumor, nephrectomy 4 weeks later. After SBRT, blood was collected at 2 and 4 weeks, plus baseline. Clear cell pathology was present in this patient's renal cell carcinoma. General observations from the study: From baseline, blood top tumor clonotypes peaked at 2 weeks post-radiation. Baseline intratumoral clonotype presence is unknown without pretreatment biopsies.

Measured with immunoSEQ multiplex PCR; TCRdb has only the in-frame clones, and not every one. Of around 140,000 clones listed, about 87% are singletons. The source material was blood, sampled from a patient whose treatment included radiotherapy and nephrectomy. The V and J genes are TRBV5-6 and TRBJ2-2, with TRBD2 matching 10 bases. The receptor was derived from a woman aged 70-85 years with renal cell carcinoma. DNA for the CDR3: TGTGCCAGCAGCTTTTGGCTAGCGGGGGCCAACACCGGGGAGCTGTTTTTT. Its protein product is CASSFWLAGANTGELFF.